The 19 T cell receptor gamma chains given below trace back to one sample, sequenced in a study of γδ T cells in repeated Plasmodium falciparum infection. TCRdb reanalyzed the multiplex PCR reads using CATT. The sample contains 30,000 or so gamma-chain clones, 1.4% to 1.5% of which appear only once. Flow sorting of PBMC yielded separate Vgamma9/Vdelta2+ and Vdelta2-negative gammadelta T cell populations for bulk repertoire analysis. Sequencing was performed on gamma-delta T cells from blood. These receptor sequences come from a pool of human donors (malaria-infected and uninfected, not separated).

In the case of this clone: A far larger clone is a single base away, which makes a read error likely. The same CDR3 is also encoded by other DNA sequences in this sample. The CDR3 here is CALWEVLGELGKKIKVF. The DNA of the CDR3 is TGTGCCTTGTGGGAGGTGTTAGGCGAGTTGGGCAAAAAAATCAAGGTATTT. The chain has TRGV9 and TRGJP. The J gene, absent from TCRdb, was called here by matching the DNA to germline. This CDR3 comprises 17 residues. V trimming: 0 bases; J trimming: 7 bases; junction bases outside the gene matches: 6. Germline CDR1 reads GITISATS; CDR2 reads ISYDGTV (reference sequence).

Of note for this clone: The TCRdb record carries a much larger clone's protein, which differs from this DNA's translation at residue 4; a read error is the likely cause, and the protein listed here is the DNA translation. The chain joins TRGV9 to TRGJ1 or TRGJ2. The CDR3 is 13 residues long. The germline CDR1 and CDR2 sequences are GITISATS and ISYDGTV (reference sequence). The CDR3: CALCEGPYYKKLF. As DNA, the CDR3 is TGTGCCTTGTGTGAGGGACCTTATTATAAGAAACTCTTT.

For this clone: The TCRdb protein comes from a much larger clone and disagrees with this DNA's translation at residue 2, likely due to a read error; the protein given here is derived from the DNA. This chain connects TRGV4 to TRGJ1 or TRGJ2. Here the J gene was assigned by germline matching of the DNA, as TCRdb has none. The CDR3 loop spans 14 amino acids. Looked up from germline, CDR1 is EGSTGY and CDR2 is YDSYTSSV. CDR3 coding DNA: TGTACCACCTGGGATGGCCTGAATTATTATAAGAAACTCTTT. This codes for CTTWDGLNYYKKLF.

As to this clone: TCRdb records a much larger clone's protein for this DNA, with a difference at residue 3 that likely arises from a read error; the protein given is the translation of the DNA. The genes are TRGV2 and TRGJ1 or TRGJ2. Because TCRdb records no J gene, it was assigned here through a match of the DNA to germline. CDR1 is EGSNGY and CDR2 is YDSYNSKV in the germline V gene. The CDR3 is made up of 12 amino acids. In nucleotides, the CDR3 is TGTGCCTCCTGGGACTCGTGGTATAAGAAACTCTTT. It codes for CASWDSWYKKLF.

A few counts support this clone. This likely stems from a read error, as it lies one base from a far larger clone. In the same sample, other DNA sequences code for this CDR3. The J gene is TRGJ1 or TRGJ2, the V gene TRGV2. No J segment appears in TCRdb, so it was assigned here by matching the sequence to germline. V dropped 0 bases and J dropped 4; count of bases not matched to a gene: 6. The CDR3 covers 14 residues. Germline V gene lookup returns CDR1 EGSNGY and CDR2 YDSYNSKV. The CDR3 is CATWDGPRYYKKLF. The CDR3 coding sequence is TGTGCCACCTGGGACGGGCCACGATATTATAAGAAACTCTTT.

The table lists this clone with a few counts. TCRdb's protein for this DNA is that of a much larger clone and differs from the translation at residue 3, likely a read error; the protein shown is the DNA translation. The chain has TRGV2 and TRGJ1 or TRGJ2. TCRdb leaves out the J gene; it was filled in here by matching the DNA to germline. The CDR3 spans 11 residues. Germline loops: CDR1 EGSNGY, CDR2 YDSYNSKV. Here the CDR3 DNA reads TGTGCCGCCTGGGACGGTAATAAGAAACTCTTT. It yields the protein CAAWDGNKKLF.

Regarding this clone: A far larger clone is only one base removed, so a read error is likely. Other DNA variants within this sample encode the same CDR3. In nucleotides, the CDR3 is TGTGCCTTGTGGGACCTGCAAGAGGTAGTGTTGGGTAAAAAAATCAAGGTATTT. As protein: CALWDLQEVVLGKKIKVF. V gene TRGV9 combines with J gene TRGJP. The J gene was not available in TCRdb and was assigned here by matching the DNA to germline segments. Germline V CDR1 and CDR2: GITISATS, ISYDGTV (reference sequence). The CDR3 extends over 18 amino acids.

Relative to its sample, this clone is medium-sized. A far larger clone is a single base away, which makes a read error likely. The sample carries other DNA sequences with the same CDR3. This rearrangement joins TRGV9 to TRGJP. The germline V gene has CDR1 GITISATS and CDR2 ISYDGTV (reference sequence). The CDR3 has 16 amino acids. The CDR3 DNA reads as TGCGCCTTGTGGGAGGTGCAAGAGTTGGGCAAAAAAATCAAGGTATTT. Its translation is CALWEVQELGKKIKVF.

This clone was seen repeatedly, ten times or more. In DNA form, the CDR3 reads TGTGCCACCTGGGACGTCAATTATTATAAGAAACTCTTT. It is translated as CATWDVNYYKKLF. The chain couples TRGV2 to TRGJ1 or TRGJ2. Germline V gene lookup returns CDR1 EGSNGY and CDR2 YDSYNSKV. CDR3 length: 13 residues. V shed 2 bases, J shed 1 base, and the junction held 2 bases outside the gene matches.

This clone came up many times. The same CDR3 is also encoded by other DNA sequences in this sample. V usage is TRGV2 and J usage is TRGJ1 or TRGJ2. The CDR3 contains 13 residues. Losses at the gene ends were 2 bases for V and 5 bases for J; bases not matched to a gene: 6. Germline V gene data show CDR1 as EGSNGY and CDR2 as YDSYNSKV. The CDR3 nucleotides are TGTGCCACCTGGGACGAATCCCATTATAAGAAACTCTTT. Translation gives CATWDESHYKKLF.

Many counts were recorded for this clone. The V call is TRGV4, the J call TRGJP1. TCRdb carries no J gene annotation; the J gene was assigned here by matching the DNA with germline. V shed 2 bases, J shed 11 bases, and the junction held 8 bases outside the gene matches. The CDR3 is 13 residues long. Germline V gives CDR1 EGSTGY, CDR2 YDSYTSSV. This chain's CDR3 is CATWDVVGWFKIF. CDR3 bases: TGTGCCACCTGGGATGTGGTAGGGTGGTTCAAGATATTT.

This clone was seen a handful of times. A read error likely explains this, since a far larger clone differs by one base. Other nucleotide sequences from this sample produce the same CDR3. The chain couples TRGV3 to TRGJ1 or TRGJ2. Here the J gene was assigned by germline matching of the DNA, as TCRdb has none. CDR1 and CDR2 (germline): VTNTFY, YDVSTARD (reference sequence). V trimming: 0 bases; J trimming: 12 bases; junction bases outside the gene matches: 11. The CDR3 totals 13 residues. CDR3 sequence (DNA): TGTGCCACCTGGGACAGGCCGGCGGTAGGGAAACTCTTT. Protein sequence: CATWDRPAVGKLF.

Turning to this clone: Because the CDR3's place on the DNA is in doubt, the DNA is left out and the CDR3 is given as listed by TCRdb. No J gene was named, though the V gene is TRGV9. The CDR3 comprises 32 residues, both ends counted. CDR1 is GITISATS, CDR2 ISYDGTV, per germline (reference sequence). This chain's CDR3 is CALWEVGNYYRNSLAVEQHLLSQVSIGRIQHF.

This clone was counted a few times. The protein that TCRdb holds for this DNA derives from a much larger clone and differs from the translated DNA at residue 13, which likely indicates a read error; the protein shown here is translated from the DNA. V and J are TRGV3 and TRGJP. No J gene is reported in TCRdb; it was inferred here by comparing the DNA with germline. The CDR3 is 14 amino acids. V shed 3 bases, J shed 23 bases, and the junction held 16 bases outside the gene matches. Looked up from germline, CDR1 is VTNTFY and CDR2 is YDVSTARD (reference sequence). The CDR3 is CATWDWRGGWFKVF. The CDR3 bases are TGTGCCACCTGGGACTGGCGGGGTGGTTGGTTCAAGGTATTT.

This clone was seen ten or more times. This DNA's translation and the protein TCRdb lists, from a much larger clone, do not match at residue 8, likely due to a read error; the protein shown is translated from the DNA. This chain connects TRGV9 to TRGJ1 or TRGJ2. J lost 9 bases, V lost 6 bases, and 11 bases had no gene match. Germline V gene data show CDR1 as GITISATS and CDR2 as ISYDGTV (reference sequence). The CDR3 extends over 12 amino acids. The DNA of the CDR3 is TGTGCCTTGTGGATAAGGGGTTGTAAGAAACTCTTT. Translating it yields CALWIRGCKKLF.

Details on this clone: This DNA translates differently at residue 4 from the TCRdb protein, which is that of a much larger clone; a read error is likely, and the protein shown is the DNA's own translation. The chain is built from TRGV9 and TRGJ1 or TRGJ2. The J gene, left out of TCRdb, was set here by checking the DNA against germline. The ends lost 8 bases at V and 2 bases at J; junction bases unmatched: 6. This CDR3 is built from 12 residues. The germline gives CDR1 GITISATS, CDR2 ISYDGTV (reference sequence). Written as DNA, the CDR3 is TGTGCCTTGTTGTTGGATTATTATAAGAAACTCTTT. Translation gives CALLLDYYKKLF.

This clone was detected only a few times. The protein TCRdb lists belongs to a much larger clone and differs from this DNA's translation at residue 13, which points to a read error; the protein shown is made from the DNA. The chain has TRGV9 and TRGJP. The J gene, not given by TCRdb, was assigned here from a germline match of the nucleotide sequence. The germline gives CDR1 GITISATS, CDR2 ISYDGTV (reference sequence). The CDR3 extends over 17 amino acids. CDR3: CALWVNHQELGKRIKVF. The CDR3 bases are TGTGCCTTGTGGGTGAACCACCAAGAGTTGGGCAAAAGAATCAAGGTATTT.

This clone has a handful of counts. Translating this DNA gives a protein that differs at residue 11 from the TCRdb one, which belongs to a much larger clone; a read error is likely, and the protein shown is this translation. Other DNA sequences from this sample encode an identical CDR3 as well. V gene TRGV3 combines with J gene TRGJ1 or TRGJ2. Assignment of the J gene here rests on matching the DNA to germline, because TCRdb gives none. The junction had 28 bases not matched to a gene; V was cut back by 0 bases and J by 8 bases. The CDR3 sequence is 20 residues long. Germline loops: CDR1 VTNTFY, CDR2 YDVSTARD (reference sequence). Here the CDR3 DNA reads TGTGCCACCTGGGACAGGCCATTAAAACCACGGGGGATAGTTCGCCATAAGAAACTCTTT. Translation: CATWDRPLKPRGIVRHKKLF.

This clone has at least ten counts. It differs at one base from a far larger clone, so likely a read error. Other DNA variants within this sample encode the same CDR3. CDR3 sequence: CALWEDRLGKKIKVF. CDR3 DNA sequence: TGTGCCTTGTGGGAGGATCGGTTGGGAAAAAAAATCAAGGTATTT. This chain links TRGV9 with TRGJP. Matching the DNA to germline supplied the J gene, which TCRdb does not give. CDR3 length equals 15 residues. CDR1 GITISATS and CDR2 ISYDGTV come from the germline V gene (reference sequence).